Presented here are 10 T cell receptor beta chains from one specimen sequenced in a study of vaccination and CD4 T cells after COVID-19. TCRdb re-analysed the PCR reads in MiXCR, keeping a single row per CDR3 protein. Of about 29,000 distinct CDR3 sequences listed, 49% are singletons. Time point given: late sampling 161 to 241 days after vaccination in three convalescent patients. The sample here was CD4+ T cells from blood, taken about 7 months after SARS-CoV-2 vaccination. All receptors derive from a human donor who had recovered from COVID-19.

This clonotype has a handful of counts. The gene calls are TRBV7-2 and TRBJ2-7; D uncertain. Germline V gene lookup returns CDR1 SGHTA and CDR2 FQGNSA. The CDR3 covers 15 residues. Between the trimmed V and J ends, which lost 1 base and 2 bases, there was a span of 12 bases. The CDR3 sequence is CASSLESRLTYEQYF. The CDR3 DNA reads as TGTGCCAGCAGCTTAGAATCTCGCCTAACCTACGAGCAGTACTTC.

This rearrangement joins TRBV2 to TRBJ1-5, with a tentative D call TRBD1 (5 bases). The germline CDR1 and CDR2 sequences are SNHLY and FYNNEI. V lost 0 bases and J lost 9, with 15 bases in between. The CDR3 is made up of 15 amino acids. In DNA form, the CDR3 reads TGTGCCAGCAGTGAAGCGCCGGGGCCGGGGCGGCCCCAGCATTTT. Translating it yields CASSEAPGPGRPQHF.

The chain uses TRBV6-2 or TRBV6-3 and TRBJ1-5; 7 bases align to TRBD1. CDR1 and CDR2 (germline): MNHEY, SVGEGT. The CDR3 is 13 amino acids. The junction had 7 bases not matched to a gene; V was cut back by 7 bases and J by 7 bases. The CDR3 sequence is CASKQGFSQPQHF. For the CDR3, the DNA is TGTGCCAGCAAACAGGGGTTTTCCCAGCCCCAGCATTTT.

This clonotype was found once. The rearrangement joins TRBV29-1 to TRBJ1-2; TRBD1 matches at 9 bases. V lost 7 bases to trimming and J lost 7 bases; unmatched junction nucleotides: 13. CDR3 size: 14 residues. Germline V gene sequence: CDR1 SQVTM, CDR2 ANQGSEA. The CDR3 DNA is TGCAGCGCCGGGCCGGGACAGGGATCATGTGGCTACACCTTC. Protein sequence: CSAGPGQGSCGYTF.

This CDR3 reads CASSDLAGGGTDTQYF. CDR3 nucleotide sequence: TGTGCCAGCAGCGACCTAGCGGGAGGCGGCACAGATACGCAGTATTTT. This rearrangement joins TRBV7-9 to TRBJ2-3; 11 nucleotides align to TRBD2. V dropped 5 bases and J dropped 1; count of bases not matched to a gene: 5. Germline V CDR1 and CDR2: SEHNR, FQNEAQ (reference sequence). This CDR3 has 16 amino acids.

The chain carries TRBV20-1 and TRBJ2-1; D is undetermined. This CDR3 has 19 residues. Germline loops: CDR1 DFQATT, CDR2 SNEGSKA (reference sequence). Trimming shortened V by 0 bases and J by 0 bases, and 21 bases separated the two germline ends. The CDR3 sequence: CSARESFSWKTSSYNEQFF. Here the CDR3 DNA reads TGCAGTGCTAGAGAGTCTTTCTCGTGGAAAACGAGCTCCTACAATGAGCAGTTCTTC.

The CDR3 bases are TGTGCCAGCAGCATCCGGAGCCATCGGACAGGGGGCAATCAGCCCCAGCATTTT. Amino acids: CASSIRSHRTGGNQPQHF. This chain links TRBV21-1 with TRBJ1-5; the D call in the table, TRBD1, was not verified against the DNA. TRBV21-1 is designated a pseudogene. The CDR3 consists of 18 residues.

The chain couples TRBV6-5 to TRBJ2-3; 9 bases match TRBD2. The V gene end was trimmed by 2 bases and the J gene end by 3 bases; junction bases not matched to a gene: 9. The CDR3 is made up of 17 amino acids. Germline CDR1 is MNHEY and CDR2 is SVGAGI. The CDR3: CASSYPRGGRETDTQYF. The CDR3 bases are TGTGCCAGCAGTTACCCTCGTGGCGGGAGGGAAACAGATACGCAGTATTTT.

This chain uses TRBV20-1 with TRBJ2-7, with D unclear. The CDR3 is made up of 12 amino acids. Deletions cut 3 bases from V and 2 bases from J, with 8 bases between. CDR1 and CDR2 from the germline V gene are DFQATT and SNEGSKA (reference sequence). The CDR3 loop reads CSARERTYEQYF. CDR3 sequence (DNA): TGCAGTGCTAGGGAAAGGACCTACGAGCAGTACTTC.

This clonotype was recorded a few times. V gene TRBV7-9 combines with J gene TRBJ1-2, with D possibly TRBD1 on 6 matching bases. The V and J ends lost 5 bases and 3 bases respectively, with 13 bases between them. CDR3 length: 14 residues. The germline CDR1 and CDR2 sequences are SEHNR and FQNEAQ (reference sequence). The CDR3 DNA sequence: TGTGCCAGCAGCCGATTACAGGGCGACTATGGCTACACCTTC. Translation gives CASSRLQGDYGYTF.